The text below deals with one T cell receptor (beta chain). This clonotype has at least ten counts. What antigen it recognizes has not been identified. No much larger clone is present one base from it, and per-base qualities are unavailable. These data come from a study of T cells after yellow fever vaccination (dated by TCRdb to between 2018 and 2021). About the full investigation: The SMART-Seq v4 Ultra Low Input RNA kit was used to prepare libraries from fractions with low cell numbers. To follow T-cell clones before and after primary and booster YFV17D yellow fever vaccination, bulk TCR alpha and beta repertoires were sequenced over time. Two healthy male donors, one aged 18 to 30 and one aged 30 to 39 years, were included in the cohort. Bulk PBMC replicates and cell subsets were isolated from blood drawn at multiple timepoints before and after both primary and secondary immunization.

Cut back by 2 bases and 0 bases, the V and J ends lie 11 bases apart. Taken from cysteine to phenylalanine, the CDR3 has 15 residues. The only DNA kept is the CDR3, 45 bases in frame from the first base. CDR1 and CDR2 (MNHEY, SMNVEV) derive from the germline V gene (reference sequence). The sample's treatment or condition label, decoded: live attenuated yellow fever vaccine strain. A standard Ficoll-Paque protocol was used to isolate PBMCs from peripheral blood. Dynabeads CD4 and CD8 positive selection kits were used to isolate the CD4 and CD8 T-cell fractions. TriZol was used to extract RNA from bulk PBMCs, from CD4 and CD8 fractions, and from dextramer-positive and dextramer-negative fractions. TCR cDNA was synthesized by 5'RACE template switching, which introduced a universal primer site and unique molecular identifiers. Priming of cDNA synthesis was performed from both the TCR alpha and TCR beta constant segments. Library amplification involved two PCR steps, and the second step added sample barcodes and sequencing adapters. Sequencing of libraries was performed on Illumina HiSeq 2500 (2x100 bp) or NovaSeq (2x150 bp). As for how the authors treated the data: MIGEC handled demultiplexing of reads and collapsing into UMI consensus sequences, while MiXCR performed V(D)J alignment. Vaccine-responding clonotypes were defined with edgeR using replicate PBMC samples, requiring FDR below 0.01 and a log2 fold change above 5 up to day 15. CD4 or CD8 identity was assigned to each bulk clonotype according to whether the clonotype was present at higher abundance in the sequenced CD4 repertoire or the sequenced CD8 repertoire. TCRdb redid the processing of the public reads, applying fastp at Q25 and MiXCR, and retained in-frame beta chains. Each CDR3 protein appears once, grouped with its most common genes and DNA. These V and J calls are TCRdb output, not the study's own analysis. The sample includes around 120,000 distinct CDR3 sequences, with 6.5% to 9% observed a single time. The ten largest clones capture roughly 2.5% of the sample.

The study at large found these results: A small share of clonotypes was detected in both CD4 and CD8 compartments, with the overlap likely arising from convergent recombination. After the booster, most of the clones that had expanded following primary vaccination were detected again (96% of CD4 and around 90% of CD8), which suggests that memory was broadly maintained. Computational filtering was required because FACS-sorted repertoires could contain abundant contaminating clonotypes from the bulk population. The secondary T-cell response was weaker than the primary response but faster, peaking on day 5 instead of day 15. Only a couple of donors were included in the study, so the extent to which the findings can be generalized is limited.

Sequenced material: CD4+ T cells sorted from PBMCs, taken roughly 45 days after the first yellow fever vaccination. The chain was built from TRBV27 and TRBJ2-7; the D gene remains uncertain. The TCR comes from a man younger than 35 who received the YFV17D yellow fever vaccine. The CDR3 region: CASSLKPQSSYEQYF. The DNA sequence reads TGTGCCAGCAGTTTAAAACCGCAAAGCTCCTACGAGCAGTACTTC.